This T cell receptor (beta chain) was sequenced in a study of T cells in Graves' hyperthyroidism and ophthalmopathy (dated by TCRdb to the late 2010s). As for the study more broadly: Peripheral blood was sampled at the time of initial diagnosis, prior to any treatment. The study also compared thyroid tissue and blood T-cell repertoires from a handful of Graves' hyperthyroidism patients. To identify TCR V-J signatures that set the groups apart, the researchers used a discovery cohort of about a hundred patients, made up of 43 with Graves' ophthalmopathy and about 59 with stable Graves' hyperthyroidism. After blood sampling, hyperthyroidism patients were treated with methimazole at a starting dose of 30 mg daily, and ophthalmopathy patients were treated with high-dose intravenous methylprednisolone. An independent validation cohort of some 18 hyperthyroidism patients and 17 patients who later progressed to ophthalmopathy tested prospective prediction of ophthalmopathy. The paper describes TCR Vbeta CDR3 sequencing of 120 to 150 peripheral blood samples, made up of approximately 40 ophthalmopathy patients, 70 to 75 hyperthyroidism patients and roughly 17 progressor patients. The roughly 91 discovery patients were randomly split 7:3 into training and test sets.

The hyperthyroidism patients were between 18 and 65 years old and newly diagnosed, with a disease duration of less than 2 months. Patients with uncontrolled infections, other autoimmune diseases, pregnancy or lactation were excluded. Diagnoses relied on clinical symptoms, serum thyroxine and TRAb, thyroid ultrasound and orbital computed tomography. For progressor patients, blood was drawn at the first diagnosis of hyperthyroidism, before any ophthalmopathy symptoms had appeared. Ficoll-Paque density gradient centrifugation was used to isolate PBMCs from approximately 10 ml of fresh peripheral blood. Progressor patients were initially diagnosed with Graves' hyperthyroidism and developed ophthalmopathy during follow-up. Trizol reagent was used to extract total RNA, and RNA quality was then checked on an Agilent 2100 Bioanalyzer. Paper-wide results and their limitations: During validation, the model predicted progression to ophthalmopathy a median of around 7 months ahead of onset, with just under 71% sensitivity and roughly 72% specificity. Most expanded thyroid clonotypes (frequency above 0.001) were also detected in blood, suggesting blood repertoires may reflect thyroid immune responses. A model built on a 13 V-J signature distinguished ophthalmopathy from stable hyperthyroidism, reaching about 88% sensitivity and about 81% specificity in cross-validation and 80%/75% in testing. Sample size was not statistically predetermined, and blinding of investigators to group allocation was not performed.

From cysteine to phenylalanine, the CDR3 is 14 amino acids long. Of the read, only the CDR3 DNA is kept; its 42 bases are in frame from base 1. Germline trimming: 7 bases from V, 5 bases from J; junction bases outside gene matches: 7. The TCR beta CDR3 regions were amplified from RNA transcripts. The first round of RT-PCR for the TCR CDR3 was performed with the HTBI primer set and the Qiagen OneStep RT-PCR kit. The libraries were constructed in a second round of multiplex PCR and then size-selected and purified. Paired-end sequencing of the libraries was performed with 100 bp reads on an Illumina HiSeq2000. On the study's bioinformatics: SOAPnuke was used to process the raw data, with reads discarded if the reads contained adapters or uncalled bases, had a mean Phred below 15, or lacked an exact constant-primer or identifier match. COPE v1.2.5 was used to merge the high-quality paired reads, and each unique nucleotide sequence was defined as a clonotype. MiTCR v1.1 was used to align clonotypes to the IMGT TRBV, TRBD and TRBJ reference segments. The analysis was restricted to V-J combinations with a frequency above 0.0001, which together covered roughly 99% of the repertoires. A TCS score was defined as the ratio of F50 (clonal expansion) to E x V (chaos), with BLOSUM62-based TCRdist applied between CDR3 peptides within each V-J. Welch's t-statistics and random forest reduced 450 to 600 V-J features to roughly 13, which were used in a naive Bayes classifier (R e1071). TCRdb trimmed public reads at Q25 via fastp, called clones via MiXCR and kept in-frame beta chains. Rows are combined by CDR3 protein, so each entry shows the most common genes and DNA. TCRdb assigned the V and J calls; the authors' analysis was not used. Present in this sample are around 400,000 distinct CDR3 sequences, about a sixth of which were seen just once. The ten largest make up 25% to 35% of the sample.

This clonotype was observed at least ten times. Its antigen remains unidentified. No qualities accompany the bases; no much larger clone lies one base away. The V gene is TRBV12-3 or TRBV12-4 and the J gene is TRBJ2-5, with TRBD1 matching 10 junction bases. Material for sequencing was blood. This clonotype originated in a woman aged 18-35 years with Graves' hyperthyroidism that later progressed to Graves' ophthalmopathy. The DNA reads TGTGCCAGCACCACGGGACAGGGGCGGGAGACCCAGTACTTC. Its amino acids are CASTTGQGRETQYF.